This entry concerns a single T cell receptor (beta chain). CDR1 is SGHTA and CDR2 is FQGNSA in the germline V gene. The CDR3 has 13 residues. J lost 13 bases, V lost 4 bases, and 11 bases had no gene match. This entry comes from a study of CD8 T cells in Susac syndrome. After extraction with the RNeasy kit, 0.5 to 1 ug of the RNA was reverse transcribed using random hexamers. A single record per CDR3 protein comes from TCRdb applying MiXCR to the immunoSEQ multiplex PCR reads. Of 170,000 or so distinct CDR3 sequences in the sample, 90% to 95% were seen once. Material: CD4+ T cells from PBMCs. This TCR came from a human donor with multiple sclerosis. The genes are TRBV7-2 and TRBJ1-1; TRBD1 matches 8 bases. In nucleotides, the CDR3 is TGTGCCAGCAGCTCTGGACAGGGAAGGATAGTTTTCTTT. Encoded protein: CASSSGQGRIVFF.